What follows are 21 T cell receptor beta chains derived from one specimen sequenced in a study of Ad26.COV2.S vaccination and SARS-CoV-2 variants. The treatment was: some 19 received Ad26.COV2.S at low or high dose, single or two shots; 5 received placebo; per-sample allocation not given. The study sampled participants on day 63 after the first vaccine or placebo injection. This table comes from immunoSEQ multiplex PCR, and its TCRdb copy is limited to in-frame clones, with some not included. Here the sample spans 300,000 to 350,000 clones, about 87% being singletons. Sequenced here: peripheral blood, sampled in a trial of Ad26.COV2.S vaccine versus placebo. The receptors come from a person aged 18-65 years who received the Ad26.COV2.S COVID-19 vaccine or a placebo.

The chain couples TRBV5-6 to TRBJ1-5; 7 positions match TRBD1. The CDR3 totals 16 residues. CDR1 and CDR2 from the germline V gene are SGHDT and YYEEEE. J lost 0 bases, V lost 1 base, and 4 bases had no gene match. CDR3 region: CASSLLGTDSNQPQHF. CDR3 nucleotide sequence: TGTGCCAGCAGCTTGTTGGGGACAGATAGCAATCAGCCCCAGCATTTT. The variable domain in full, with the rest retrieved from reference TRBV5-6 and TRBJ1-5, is DAGVTQSPTHLIKTRGQQVTLRCSPKSGHDTVSWYQQALGQGPQFIFQYYEEEERQRGNFPDRFSGHQFPNYSSELNVNALLLGDSALYLCASSLLGTDSNQPQHFGDGTRLSIL.

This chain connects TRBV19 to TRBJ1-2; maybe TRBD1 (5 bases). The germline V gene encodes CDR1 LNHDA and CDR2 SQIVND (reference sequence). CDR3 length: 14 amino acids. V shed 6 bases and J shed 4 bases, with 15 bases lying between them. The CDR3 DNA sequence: TGTGCCAGTAGCCTGGGACTGACGGGCTATGGCTACACCTTC. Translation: CASSLGLTGYGYTF.

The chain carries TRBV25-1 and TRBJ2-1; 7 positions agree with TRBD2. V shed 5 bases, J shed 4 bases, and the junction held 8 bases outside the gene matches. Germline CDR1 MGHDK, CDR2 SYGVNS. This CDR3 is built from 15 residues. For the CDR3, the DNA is TGTGCCAGCAGTATCCCGGGACTAACATACAATGAGCAGTTCTTC. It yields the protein CASSIPGLTYNEQFF.

The DNA of the CDR3 is TGTGCCAGCAGCCCTACAAATGACAGGGCAAATTCACCCCTCCACTTT. Encoded protein: CASSPTNDRANSPLHF. J is TRBJ1-6 and V is TRBV11-2, with 7 bases matching TRBD1. The CDR3 is 16 amino acids. V was pared by 5 bases and J by 7 bases, with 11 bases of the junction left unmatched. CDR1 is SGHAT and CDR2 is FQNNGV in the germline V gene.

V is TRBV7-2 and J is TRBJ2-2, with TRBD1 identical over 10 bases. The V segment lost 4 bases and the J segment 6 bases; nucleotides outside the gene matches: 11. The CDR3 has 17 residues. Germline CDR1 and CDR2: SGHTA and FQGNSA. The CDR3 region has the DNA TGTGCCAGCAGCTGGGGACAGGGGAGGCCTGCGGCCGGGGAGCTGTTTTTT. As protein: CASSWGQGRPAAGELFF.

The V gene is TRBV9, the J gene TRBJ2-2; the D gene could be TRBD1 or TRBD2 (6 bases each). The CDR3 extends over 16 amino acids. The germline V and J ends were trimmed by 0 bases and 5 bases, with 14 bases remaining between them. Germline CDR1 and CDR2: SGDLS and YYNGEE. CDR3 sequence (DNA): TGTGCCAGCAGCGTAGAGGAGGAAGGGGGGACCGGGGAGCTGTTTTTT. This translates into CASSVEEEGGTGELFF.

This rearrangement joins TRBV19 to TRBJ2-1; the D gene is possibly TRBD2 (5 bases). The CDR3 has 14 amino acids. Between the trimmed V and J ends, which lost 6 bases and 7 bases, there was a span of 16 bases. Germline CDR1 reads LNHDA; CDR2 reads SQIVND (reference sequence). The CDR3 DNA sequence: TGTGCCAGTAGCCCTATAAGCGGAGCTAATGAGCAGTTCTTC. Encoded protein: CASSPISGANEQFF.

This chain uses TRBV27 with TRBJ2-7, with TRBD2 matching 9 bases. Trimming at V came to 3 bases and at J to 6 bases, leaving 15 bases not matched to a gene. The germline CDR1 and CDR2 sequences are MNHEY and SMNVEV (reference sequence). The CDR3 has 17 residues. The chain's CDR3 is CASSLLAGALGIGEQYF. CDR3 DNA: TGTGCCAGCAGTTTGTTAGCGGGAGCGTTGGGTATCGGCGAGCAGTACTTC.

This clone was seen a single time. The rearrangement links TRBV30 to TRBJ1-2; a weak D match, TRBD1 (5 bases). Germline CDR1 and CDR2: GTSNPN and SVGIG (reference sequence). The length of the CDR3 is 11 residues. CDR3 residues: CGARVSYGYTF. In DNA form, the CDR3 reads TGTGGCGCCAGGGTCTCCTATGGCTACACCTTC.

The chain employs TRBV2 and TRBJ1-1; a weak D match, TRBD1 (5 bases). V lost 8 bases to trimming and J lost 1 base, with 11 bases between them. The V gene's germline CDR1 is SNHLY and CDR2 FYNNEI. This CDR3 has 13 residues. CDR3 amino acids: CASLSQGNTEAFF. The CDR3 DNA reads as TGTGCCAGCCTCTCTCAGGGGAACACTGAAGCTTTCTTT.

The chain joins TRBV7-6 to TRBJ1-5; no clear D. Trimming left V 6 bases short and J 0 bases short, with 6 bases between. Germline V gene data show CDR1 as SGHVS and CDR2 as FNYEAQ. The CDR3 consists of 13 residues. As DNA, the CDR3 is TGTGCCAGCAGTTACAATAGCAATCAGCCCCAGCATTTT. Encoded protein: CASSYNSNQPQHF.

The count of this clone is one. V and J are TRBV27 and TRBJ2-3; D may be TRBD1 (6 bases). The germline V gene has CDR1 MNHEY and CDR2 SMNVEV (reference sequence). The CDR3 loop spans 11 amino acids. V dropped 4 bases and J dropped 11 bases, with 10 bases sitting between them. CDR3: CASSSGGRQYF. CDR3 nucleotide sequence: TGTGCCAGCAGTTCTGGGGGCCGGCAGTATTTT.

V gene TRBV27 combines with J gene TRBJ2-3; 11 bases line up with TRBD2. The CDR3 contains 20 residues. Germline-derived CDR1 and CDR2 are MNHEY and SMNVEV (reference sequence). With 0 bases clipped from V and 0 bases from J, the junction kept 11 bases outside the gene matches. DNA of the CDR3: TGTGCCAGCAGTTTATCAGGGACTAGCGGTCTCTTACCTAGCACAGATACGCAGTATTTT. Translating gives CASSLSGTSGLLPSTDTQYF.

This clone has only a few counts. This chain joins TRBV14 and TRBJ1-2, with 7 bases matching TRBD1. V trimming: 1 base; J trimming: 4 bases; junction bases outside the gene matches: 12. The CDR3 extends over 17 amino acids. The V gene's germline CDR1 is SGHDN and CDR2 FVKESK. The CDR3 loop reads CASSQGRQGVLVYGYTF. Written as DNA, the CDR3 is TGTGCCAGCAGCCAAGGAAGACAGGGAGTCTTGGTCTATGGCTACACCTTC.

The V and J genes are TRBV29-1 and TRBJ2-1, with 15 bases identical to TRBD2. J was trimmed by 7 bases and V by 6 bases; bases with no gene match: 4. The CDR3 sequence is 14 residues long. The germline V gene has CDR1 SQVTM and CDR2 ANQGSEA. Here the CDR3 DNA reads TGCAGCGTGGGGGGGACTAGCGGGAGGAATGAGCAGTTCTTC. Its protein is CSVGGTSGRNEQFF.

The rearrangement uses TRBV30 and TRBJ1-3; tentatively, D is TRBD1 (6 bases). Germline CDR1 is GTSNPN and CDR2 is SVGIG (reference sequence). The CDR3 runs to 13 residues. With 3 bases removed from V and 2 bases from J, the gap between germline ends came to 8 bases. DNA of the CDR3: TGTGCCTGGAGCAGGGGTCCTGGAAACACCATATATTTT. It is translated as CAWSRGPGNTIYF.

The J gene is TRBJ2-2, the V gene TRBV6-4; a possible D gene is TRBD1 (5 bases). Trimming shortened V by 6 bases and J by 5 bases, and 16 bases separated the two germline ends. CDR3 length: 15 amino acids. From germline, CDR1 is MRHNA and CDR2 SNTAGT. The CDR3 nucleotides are TGTGCCAGCAGCCCCAGGGCCATGGGGACCGGGGAGCTGTTTTTT. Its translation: CASSPRAMGTGELFF.

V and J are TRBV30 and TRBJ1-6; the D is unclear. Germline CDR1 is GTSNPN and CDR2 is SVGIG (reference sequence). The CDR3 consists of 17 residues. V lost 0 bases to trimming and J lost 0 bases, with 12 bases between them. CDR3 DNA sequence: TGTGCCTGGAGTGTACGAGGGAGTAGCTCCTATAATTCACCCCTCCACTTT. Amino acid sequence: CAWSVRGSSSYNSPLHF. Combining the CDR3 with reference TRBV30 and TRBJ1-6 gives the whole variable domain SQTIHQWPATLVQPVGSPLSLECTVEGTSNPNLYWYRQAAGRGLQLLFYSVGIGQISSEVPQNLSASRPQDRQFILSSKKLLLSDSGFYLCAWSVRGSSSYNSPLHFGNGTRLTVT.

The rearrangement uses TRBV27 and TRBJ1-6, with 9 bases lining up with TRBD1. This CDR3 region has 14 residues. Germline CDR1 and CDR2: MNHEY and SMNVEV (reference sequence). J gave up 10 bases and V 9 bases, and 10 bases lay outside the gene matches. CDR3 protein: CASTEQGAKSPLHF. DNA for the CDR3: TGTGCCAGTACAGAACAGGGGGCTAAGTCACCCCTCCACTTT.

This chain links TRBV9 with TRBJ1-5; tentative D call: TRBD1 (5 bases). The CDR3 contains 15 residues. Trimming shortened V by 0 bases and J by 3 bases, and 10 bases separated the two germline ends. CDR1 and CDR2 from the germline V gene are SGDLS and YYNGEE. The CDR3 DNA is TGTGCCAGCAGCGTAGGCGACAGACTCAATCAGCCCCAGCATTTT. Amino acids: CASSVGDRLNQPQHF. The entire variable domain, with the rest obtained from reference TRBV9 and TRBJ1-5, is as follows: DSGVTQTPKHLITATGQRVTLRCSPRSGDLSVYWYQQSLDQGLQFLIQYYNGEERAKGNILERFSAQQFPDLHSELNLSSLELGDSALYFCASSVGDRLNQPQHFGDGTRLSIL.

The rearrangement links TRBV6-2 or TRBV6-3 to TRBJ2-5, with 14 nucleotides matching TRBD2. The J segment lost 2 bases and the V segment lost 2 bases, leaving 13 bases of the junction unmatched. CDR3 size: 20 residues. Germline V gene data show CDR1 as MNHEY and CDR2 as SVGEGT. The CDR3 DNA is TGTGCCAGCAGTTACCCGAGACTAGCGGGGGGGCTGCGAAATCAAGAGACCCAGTACTTC. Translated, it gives CASSYPRLAGGLRNQETQYF.